This TCR beta chain was sequenced during a study of T cell changes during pregnancy in multiple sclerosis. The method was immunoSEQ multiplex PCR; TCRdb's version includes in-frame clones alone and lacks a portion of them. The table records roughly 71,000 clones, 92% of them present only once. This clone was seen more than once but under ten times. Other DNA sequences in the sample encode the same CDR3. Per the germline V gene, CDR1 is MDHEN and CDR2 is SYDVKM. V shed 5 bases and J 1 base; nucleotides not matched to a gene: 6. The CDR3 totals 16 residues. The chain couples TRBV28 to TRBJ2-7, with 12 bases aligning to TRBD1. Here the sequenced sample was peripheral blood, taken in the first trimester of pregnancy. The TCR sequence derives from a female donor in good health, enrolled as a control in a pregnancy study. CDR3 protein: CASSGTGGFSSYEQYF. In nucleotides, the CDR3 is TGTGCCAGCAGTGGGACAGGGGGCTTTTCTTCCTACGAGCAGTACTTC.